Sequencing of this T cell receptor beta chain was carried out in a study of T cell responses to AZD1222 COVID-19 vaccine. The overall study: Pooling of second doses given at about 4 or about 12 weeks was done.

Study-level findings and limits: Along spike, vaccine-associated CD4 TCRs were found throughout, with dominance at 160-218 and 743-854. Seropositive AZD1222 recipients at baseline numbered only 5 to 7. White British ancestry dominated among donors, who included more females, and clonal diversity was possibly underestimated.

This clone was found once. What it binds is not known. Germline V gene lookup returns CDR1 LNHDA and CDR2 SQIVND (reference sequence). V was pared by 6 bases and J by 5 bases, with 4 bases of the junction left unmatched. The CDR3 spans 14 residues. Assay used: immunoSEQ multiplex PCR; TCRdb lists only in-frame clones, some missing. The sample carries about 130,000 clones, roughly nine tenths recorded once. This chain uses TRBV19 with TRBJ2-2, with TRBD1 identical over 9 bases. The TCR comes from an adult in good health. Sequencing used peripheral blood, obtained on day 0 of AZD1222 vaccination. As DNA, the CDR3 is TGTGCCAGTAGGATACAGGGGGCGACCGGGGAGCTGTTTTTT. Translation gives CASRIQGATGELFF.